Below, 11 T cell receptor beta chains from the same sample are listed, as sequenced in a study of cytomegalovirus exposure and HLA in healthy donors (dated by TCRdb to 2016 to 2017). Library construction relied on the immunoSEQ multiplex PCR assay. TCRdb limited this immuneACCESS table to in-frame rearrangements with V and J called. A share of clones is missing; checked studies link under half to unresolved V genes, and the rest is unexplained. The sample profile shows around 300,000 clones; approximately 90% of them were found once. The ten largest make up roughly 1% of the sample. The sequencing input was PBMCs. The origin of the receptors is a woman aged 18-29 years in good health and CMV-seronegative.

This clone was seen a single time. In DNA form, the CDR3 reads TGTGCCAGCCGAATCGTACAGGGATTTAGCAATCAGCCCCAGCATTTT. This sequence encodes CASRIVQGFSNQPQHF. The chain is built from TRBV28 and TRBJ1-5, with TRBD1 as a possible D gene (6 bases). The germline V gene has CDR1 MDHEN and CDR2 SYDVKM. Between the trimmed V and J ends, which lost 8 bases and 0 bases, there was a span of 17 bases. The CDR3 loop spans 16 amino acids.

The rearrangement joins TRBV4-3 to TRBJ1-2, with 9 positions matching TRBD1. Trimming cost V 1 base and J 8 bases; bases outside gene matches: 11. The CDR3 contains 16 residues. The V gene's germline CDR1 is LGHNA and CDR2 YSLEER. The CDR3 DNA is TGCGCCAGCAGCCAAGGAACCCGGGACAGGGATCGGGGCTACACCTTC. Residues: CASSQGTRDRDRGYTF.

V and J are TRBV7-8 and TRBJ1-1; 9 nucleotides match TRBD1. The length of the CDR3 is 15 residues. After removal of 1 base from V and 1 base from J, the junction contained 1 base not matched to a gene. Germline CDR1 and CDR2: SGHVS and FQNEAQ. The CDR3: CASSLDRGQNTEAFF. For the CDR3, the DNA is TGTGCCAGCAGCTTAGACAGGGGGCAGAACACTGAAGCTTTCTTT.

The chain has TRBV10-3 and TRBJ2-1; TRBD1 aligns across 8 bases. This CDR3 region has 14 residues. Germline V gene lookup returns CDR1 ENHRY and CDR2 SYGVKD. The ends lost 3 bases at V and 6 bases at J; junction bases unmatched: 4. The chain's CDR3 is CAISDKQGGNEQFF. CDR3 nucleotides: TGTGCCATCAGTGATAAACAGGGGGGCAATGAGCAGTTCTTC.

This chain links TRBV6-5 with TRBJ2-5; D is unresolved. The CDR3 sequence is 10 residues long. CDR1 is MNHEY and CDR2 is SVGAGI in the germline V gene. The germline V and J ends were trimmed by 7 bases and 5 bases, with 5 bases remaining between them. The CDR3 coding sequence is TGTGCCAGCATGTATGAGACCCAGTACTTC. It specifies CASMYETQYF.

This chain links TRBV7-2 with TRBJ2-3; 8 bases are a match to TRBD2. This CDR3 has 15 residues. V was pared by 3 bases and J by 2 bases, with 4 bases of the junction left unmatched. Germline CDR1 SGHTA, CDR2 FQGNSA. This CDR3 is CASSFRAGDTDTQYF. CDR3 in DNA: TGTGCCAGCAGCTTCCGAGCGGGGGACACAGATACGCAGTATTTT.

In the case of this clone: Germline is not matched at one junction end, which may reflect a read error. The chain uses TRBV7-6 and TRBJ2-1; 11 nucleotides align to TRBD1. Germline CDR1 reads SGHVS; CDR2 reads FNYEAQ. This CDR3 comprises 16 residues. This CDR3 is CASRPGQGVFYDEQFF. The CDR3 coding sequence is TGTGCCAGCAGGCCGGGACAGGGGGTCTTCTACGATGAGCAGTTCTTC. Based on the CDR3 plus reference TRBV7-6 and TRBJ2-1, the full variable domain is GAGVSQSPRYKVTKRGQDVALRCDPISGHVSLYWYRQALGQGPEFLTYFNYEAQQDKSGLPNDRFSAERPEGSISTLTIQRTEQRDSAMYRCASRPGQGVFYDEQFFGPGTRLTVL.

This chain connects TRBV11-2 to TRBJ2-1; 8 bases fit TRBD1. J was trimmed by 9 bases and V by 5 bases; bases with no gene match: 9. Germline loops: CDR1 SGHAT, CDR2 FQNNGV. The length of the CDR3 is 14 residues. This CDR3 is CASSAIQGAGEQFF. The CDR3 nucleotides read TGTGCCAGCAGCGCAATTCAGGGGGCTGGTGAGCAGTTCTTC. Supplemented by reference TRBV11-2 and TRBJ2-1, the full variable domain reads EAGVAQSPRYKIIEKRQSVAFWCNPISGHATLYWYQQILGQGPKLLIQFQNNGVVDDSQLPKDRFSAERLKGVDSTLKIQPAKLEDSAVYLCASSAIQGAGEQFFGPGTRLTVL.

A single count supports this clone. V usage is TRBV27 and J usage is TRBJ1-5, with D tentatively TRBD1 (6 bases). CDR1 is MNHEY and CDR2 is SMNVEV in the germline V gene (reference sequence). This CDR3 contains 15 residues. V was shortened by 6 bases and J by 1 base, with 13 bases between the two germline ends. CDR3 region: CASRADRVSNQPQHF. The CDR3 DNA reads TGTGCCAGCAGGGCGGACAGAGTAAGCAATCAGCCCCAGCATTTT.

The chain has TRBV5-4 and TRBJ1-1; D call uncertain. The CDR3 has 12 amino acids. Trimming cost V 4 bases and J 11 bases, with 15 bases left between them. The germline V gene encodes CDR1 SGHNT and CDR2 YYREEE (reference sequence). This CDR3 reads CASSPGAREAFF. The CDR3 region has the DNA TGTGCCAGCAGCCCCGGAGCGAGGGAGGCTTTCTTT.

This chain joins TRBV28 and TRBJ1-2; the D gene is possibly TRBD1 (5 bases). The germline gives CDR1 MDHEN, CDR2 SYDVKM. Trimming pared 2 bases from V and 6 bases from J, leaving 7 bases between. The CDR3 length is 12 residues. This CDR3 reads CASSLGRDGYTF. The DNA of the CDR3 is TGTGCCAGCAGTTTAGGCAGGGATGGCTACACCTTC.